Below, 6 T cell receptor beta chains from the same sample are listed, as sequenced in a study of blood T cell repertoires in COVID-19. TCRdb keeps only in-frame clones here, not all; method: immunoSEQ multiplex PCR. The profile covers around 280,000 clones, with 90% appearing a single time and about 1.5% taken by the ten largest. The sample comprised PBMCs or T cells enriched from blood (not recorded which). Receptors were obtained from a woman aged 18-29 years with acute COVID-19.

The chain combines TRBV5-1 with TRBJ2-3, with TRBD1 matching over 7 bases. The CDR3 runs 14 residues. V dropped 5 bases and J dropped 6; count of bases not matched to a gene: 9. CDR1 and CDR2 from the germline V gene are SGHRS and YFSETQ. Here the CDR3 DNA reads TGCGCCAGCAGATATGGGACAGCCGAGGATACGCAGTATTTT. Protein: CASRYGTAEDTQYF. Based on the CDR3 plus reference TRBV5-1 and TRBJ2-3, the full variable domain is KAGVTQTPRYLIKTRGQQVTLSCSPISGHRSVSWYQQTPGQGLQFLFEYFSETQRNKGNFPGRFSGRQFSNSRSEMNVSTLELGDSALYLCASRYGTAEDTQYFGPGTRLTVL.

This chain joins TRBV7-9 and TRBJ2-6; tentatively, D is TRBD2 (6 bases). Germline CDR1 is SEHNR and CDR2 is FQNEAQ (reference sequence). The V and J ends lost 6 bases and 3 bases respectively, with 12 bases between them. This CDR3 has 15 residues. CDR3 in DNA: TGTGCCAGCAGTCTTCAGGGAGGTGGGGCCAACGTCCTGACTTTC. This encodes CASSLQGGGANVLTF.

The gene calls are TRBV11-2 and TRBJ2-3, with D perhaps matching TRBD2 (5 bases). Germline-derived CDR1 and CDR2 are SGHAT and FQNNGV. The CDR3 is made up of 15 amino acids. Trimming cost V 5 bases and J 1 base, with 13 bases left between them. The CDR3 DNA is TGTGCCAGCAGCCTAACGGGGTTAGGCACAGATACGCAGTATTTT. This codes for CASSLTGLGTDTQYF.

The chain is built from TRBV18 and TRBJ1-6; TRBD1 might be the D (5 bases). V was pared by 3 bases and J by 9 bases, with 12 bases between. CDR1 and CDR2 (germline): KGHSH, LQKENI. The CDR3 is 14 residues long. CDR3 nucleotide sequence: TGTGCCAGCTCACCGCAGGGTTCGGGTTCACCCCTCCACTTT. Translated: CASSPQGSGSPLHF.

The genes are TRBV5-4 and TRBJ2-7; TRBD2 matches at 11 bases. Unmatched junction bases numbered 7, after V lost 9 bases and J lost 5 bases. This CDR3 is built from 13 residues. The germline V gene has CDR1 SGHNT and CDR2 YYREEE (reference sequence). The CDR3 sequence: CATRLAGSHEQYF. CDR3 nucleotide sequence: TGTGCCACCAGACTAGCGGGATCCCACGAGCAGTACTTC.

This chain connects TRBV3-1 (or the pseudogene TRBV3-2) to TRBJ2-5; D is undetermined. CDR1 LGHDT and CDR2 YNNKEL come from the germline V gene (reference sequence). CDR3 length: 13 amino acids. The V gene lost 1 base and the J gene lost 7 bases, with 10 bases spanning the gap. Here the CDR3 reads CASSQASTGTQYF. The CDR3 DNA sequence: TGTGCCAGCAGCCAAGCGTCGACGGGGACCCAGTACTTC.